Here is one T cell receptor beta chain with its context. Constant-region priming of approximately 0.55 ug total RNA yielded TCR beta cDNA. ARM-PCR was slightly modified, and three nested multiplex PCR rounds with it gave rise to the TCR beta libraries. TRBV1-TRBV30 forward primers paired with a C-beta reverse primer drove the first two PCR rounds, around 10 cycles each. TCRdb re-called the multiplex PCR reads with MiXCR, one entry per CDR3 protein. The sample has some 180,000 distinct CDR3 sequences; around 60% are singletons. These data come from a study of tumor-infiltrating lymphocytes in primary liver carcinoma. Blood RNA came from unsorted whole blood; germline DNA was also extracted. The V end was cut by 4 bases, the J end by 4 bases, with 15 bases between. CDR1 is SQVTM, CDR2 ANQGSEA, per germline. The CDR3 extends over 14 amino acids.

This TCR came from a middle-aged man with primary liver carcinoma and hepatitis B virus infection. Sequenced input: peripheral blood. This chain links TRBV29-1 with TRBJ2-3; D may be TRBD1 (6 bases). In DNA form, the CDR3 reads TGCAGCGTTGGGGGGCTAGCTAGGTCAGATACGCAGTATTTT. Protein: CSVGGLARSDTQYF.